The subject of this entry is one T cell receptor beta chain. Its antigen is unknown. Sample-barcoded 5' priming and a J-beta primer mix drove a second PCR of roughly 6 to 12 cycles. Each cDNA molecule was tagged by a template-switch adaptor with 12 random nucleotides. MiXCR was run by TCRdb on the 5' RACE reads, yielding one entry per CDR3 protein. The profile shows over 1.5 million distinct CDR3 sequences, 49% of them singletons. This sample stems from a study of blood T cells in healthy people across ages. General study findings and limits: Long-lived donors carried more naive CD4+ cells and greater diversity than aged donors. TCR beta diversity, measured per million T cells, fell in a roughly linear way with age.

V lost 5 bases and J lost 2; bases outside the gene matches: 5. Per germline, CDR1 DFQATT and CDR2 SNEGSKA (reference sequence). There are 14 residues in the CDR3. Total RNA extraction produced at least 5 micrograms (per sample) for the study. The chain couples TRBV20-1 to TRBJ1-4; 7 positions agree with TRBD1. The sequence came from a woman aged 40 to 55 in good health. The material sequenced was blood. Here the CDR3 reads CSAETGSTNEKLFF. DNA of the CDR3: TGCAGTGCTGAGACAGGGTCGACTAATGAAAAACTGTTTTTT.